This TCR beta chain was sequenced in a study of control samples from healthy donors and cancer patients. Clones were read by immunoSEQ multiplex PCR, and TCRdb kept only the in-frame ones, dropping some. The data hold 70,000 to 75,000 clones, with roughly 90% observed a single time. This CDR3 is built from 18 residues. V was cut by 4 bases and J by 3 bases, with 23 bases left in between. The germline gives CDR1 SGHRS, CDR2 YFSETQ. The clonotype originates from a man in his 60s with lung cancer. The chain recombines TRBV5-1 with TRBJ1-5; a weak D match, TRBD1 (6 bases). The sequenced sample consisted of PBMCs. The CDR3 loop is CASSLKPSSGTINQPQHF. CDR3 nucleotides: TGCGCCAGCAGCCTAAAACCCTCCTCCGGGACAATCAATCAGCCCCAGCATTTT.